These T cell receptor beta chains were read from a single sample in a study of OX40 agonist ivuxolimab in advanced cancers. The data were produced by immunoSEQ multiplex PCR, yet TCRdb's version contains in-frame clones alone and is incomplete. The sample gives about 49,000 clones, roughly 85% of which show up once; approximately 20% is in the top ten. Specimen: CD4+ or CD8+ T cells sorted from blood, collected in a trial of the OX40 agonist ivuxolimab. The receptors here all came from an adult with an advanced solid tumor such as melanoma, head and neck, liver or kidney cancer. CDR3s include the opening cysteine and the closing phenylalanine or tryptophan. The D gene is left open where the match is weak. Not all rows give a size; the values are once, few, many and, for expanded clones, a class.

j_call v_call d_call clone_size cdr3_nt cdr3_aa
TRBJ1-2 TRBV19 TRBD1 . TGTGCCAGTAGTGTGGGACAGGGAATGGACTATGGCTACACCTTC CASSVGQGMDYGYTF
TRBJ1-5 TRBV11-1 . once TGTGCCAGCAGCTTAGGGCGGGGCCTGGGCCAGGAGCCCCAGCATTTT CASSLGRGLGQEPQHF
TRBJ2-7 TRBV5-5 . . TGTGCCAGCAGCTTGGAACTTCCCAGCGAGCAGTACTTC CASSLELPSEQYF
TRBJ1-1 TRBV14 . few TGTGCCAGCAGCCGGGACACAATGAACACTGAAGCTTTCTTT CASSRDTMNTEAFF
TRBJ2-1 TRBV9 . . TGTGCCAGCAGCGTGGGCCTAGGGGACAATGAGCAGTTCTTC CASSVGLGDNEQFF
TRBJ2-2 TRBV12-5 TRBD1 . TGTGCTAGTGGTTTGTACATCGGGGACAGGCTTGGGAACACCGGGGAGCTGTTTTTT CASGLYIGDRLGNTGELFF
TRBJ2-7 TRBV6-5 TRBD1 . TGTGCCAGCAGTGCCGGGACAGGGAACTACGAGCAGTACTTC CASSAGTGNYEQYF
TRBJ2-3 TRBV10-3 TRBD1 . TGTGCCATCAGTGAAGGGGGCAGCACAGATACGCAGTATTTT CAISEGGSTDTQYF
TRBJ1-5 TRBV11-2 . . TGTGCCAGCAGCTTAGGGGTACCCTCACTCAATCAGCCCCAGCATTTT CASSLGVPSLNQPQHF
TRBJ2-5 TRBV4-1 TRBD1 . TGCGCCAGCAGCCCAAACGGGGTGACAGGGGCCCAAGAGACCCAGTACTTC CASSPNGVTGAQETQYF
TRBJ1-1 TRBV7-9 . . TGTGCCAGCAGCTTAGGTGGGGTTGAGAACACTGAAGCTTTCTTT CASSLGGVENTEAFF
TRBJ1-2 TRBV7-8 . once TGTGCCAGCAGCTTAGGAAGCGGCTATGGCTACACCTTC CASSLGSGYGYTF
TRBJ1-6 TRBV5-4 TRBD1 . TGTGCCAGCAGCTTGCCAGGGGGCTATAATTCACCCCTCCACTTT CASSLPGGYNSPLHF
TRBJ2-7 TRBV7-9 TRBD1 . TGTGCCAGCAGGAATACAGGGGGAGCTTCCTACGAGCAGTACTTC CASRNTGGASYEQYF
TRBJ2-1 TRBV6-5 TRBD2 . TGTGCCAGCAGTTGGGGGGGCTACAATGAGCAGTTCTTC CASSWGGYNEQFF
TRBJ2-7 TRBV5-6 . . TGTGCCAGCTTAAGGGACCCCGGACAGCCCCTTGACGAGCAGTACTTC CASLRDPGQPLDEQYF
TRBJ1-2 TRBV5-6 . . TGTGCCAGCAGCTTGGCCCAGACAGACCTTCGGTATGGCTACACCTTC CASSLAQTDLRYGYTF
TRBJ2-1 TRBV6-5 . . TGTGCCAGCAGTTACGAAGAATACAATGAGCAGTTCTTC CASSYEEYNEQFF
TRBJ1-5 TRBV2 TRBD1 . TGTGCCAGCAGTGAGTCGGTGGACAGGGAGCGTCAGCCCCAGCATTTT CASSESVDRERQPQHF
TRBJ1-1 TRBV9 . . TGTGCCAGCGAAGGGGAAAACACTGAAGCTTTCTTT CASEGENTEAFF
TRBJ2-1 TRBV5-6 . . TGTGCCAGCAGCTTGGGAGGGGCCTACAATGAGCAGTTCTTC CASSLGGAYNEQFF
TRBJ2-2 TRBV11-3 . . TGTGCCAGCAGCTCTCCTCGGGGATCAATCACCGGGGAGCTGTTTTTT CASSSPRGSITGELFF
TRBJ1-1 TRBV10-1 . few TGCGCCAGCAGTGCGAGGGAAAACACTGAAGCTTTCTTT CASSARENTEAFF
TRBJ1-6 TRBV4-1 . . TGCGCCAGCAGCCAAGAACAGCTAGCCTATAATTCACCCCTCCACTTT CASSQEQLAYNSPLHF
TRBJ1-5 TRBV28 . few TGTGCCAGCAGTTTCGTCGAGGGGGGCACTTATCAGCCCCAGCATTTT CASSFVEGGTYQPQHF
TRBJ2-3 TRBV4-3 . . TGCGCCAGCAGCCCCTACGAGGAGATAGATACGCAGTATTTT CASSPYEEIDTQYF
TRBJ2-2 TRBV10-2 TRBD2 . TGCGCCAGCAGAAAAAGGAGCCGGGGGGGCCCCGGGGAGCTGTTTTTT CASRKRSRGGPGELFF
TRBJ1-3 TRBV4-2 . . TGTGCCAGCAGGGGGGGGGACTCTGGAAACACCATATATTTT CASRGGDSGNTIYF
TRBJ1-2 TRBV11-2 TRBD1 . TGTGCCAGCAGCCCCACAGGGGTAGGGTATGGCTACACCTTC CASSPTGVGYGYTF
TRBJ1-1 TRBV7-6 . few TGTGCCAGCAGCCAGACGGGATCTGAAGCTTTCTTT CASSQTGSEAFF
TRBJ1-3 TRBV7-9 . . TGTGCCAGCAGCTCAGTTGACCGTGAACCTGGAAACACCATATATTTT CASSSVDREPGNTIYF
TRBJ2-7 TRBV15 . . TGTGCCACCAGCCCCCCAGGAGGGGGGGGATACGAGCAGTACTTC CATSPPGGGGYEQYF
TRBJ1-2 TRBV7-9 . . TGTGCCAGCAGCTTAGCCGCGGAGGGAGCTTACTATGGCTACACCTTC CASSLAAEGAYYGYTF
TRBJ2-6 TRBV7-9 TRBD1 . TGTGCCAGCAGCTTAGGACAGGGGGTATTTCCCTCTGGGGCCAACGTCCTGACTTTC CASSLGQGVFPSGANVLTF
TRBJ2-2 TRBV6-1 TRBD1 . TGTGCCAGCAGCGGGACAGGGGGTACCGGGGAGCTGTTTTTT CASSGTGGTGELFF
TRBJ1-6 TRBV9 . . TGTGCCAGCAGCGTAGCAAGGGGCGCTGGTAATTCACCCCTCCACTTT CASSVARGAGNSPLHF
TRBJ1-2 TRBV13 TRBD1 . TGTGCCAGCAGCCTCGACTACGGACAGGGGGATGGCTACACCTTC CASSLDYGQGDGYTF
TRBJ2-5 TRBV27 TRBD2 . TGTGCCAGCAGTTCCCTCGTCACCCTAGCGGGGGGGCTCCAAGAGACCCAGTACTTC CASSSLVTLAGGLQETQYF
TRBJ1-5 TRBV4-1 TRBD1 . TGCGCCAGCAGCCCGTCCAGTCCGGGACAGGGGTTCCAGCCCCAGCATTTT CASSPSSPGQGFQPQHF
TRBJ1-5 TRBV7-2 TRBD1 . TGTGCCAGCAGCTTGCGACAGGGAGGTCAGCCCCAGCATTTT CASSLRQGGQPQHF
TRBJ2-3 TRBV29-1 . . TGCAGCGTTGAAGATTTGAGAAGGTTCCCTCATACAACAGATACGCAGTATTTT CSVEDLRRFPHTTDTQYF
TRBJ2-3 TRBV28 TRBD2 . TGTGCCAGCAGTTTAGGGCGGATAGCGGGGTCCCCAGATACGCAGTATTTT CASSLGRIAGSPDTQYF
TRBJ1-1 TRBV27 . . TGTGCCAGCAGTTTCGGGGGGGCCGGGGTGGCTTTCTTT CASSFGGAGVAFF
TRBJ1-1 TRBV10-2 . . TGCGCCAGCAGTCTGACCAATGTGGGGCCTGAAGCTTTCTTT CASSLTNVGPEAFF
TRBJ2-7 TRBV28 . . TGTGCCAGCACATTAGGGCAGGCCTGGGTCCCCTACGAGCAGTACTTC CASTLGQAWVPYEQYF
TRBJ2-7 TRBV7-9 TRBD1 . TGTGCCAGCAGCACCAACGTCCAGGGGGCTGGCGAGCAGTACTTC CASSTNVQGAGEQYF
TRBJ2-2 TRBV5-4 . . TGTGCCAGCACCTCGGACGGGGAGCTGTTTTTT CASTSDGELFF
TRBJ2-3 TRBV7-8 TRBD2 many TGTGCCAGCAGCGCCAGCGGGGGGGCGCGTATAGATACGCAGTATTTT CASSASGGARIDTQYF
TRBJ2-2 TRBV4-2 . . TGTGCCAGCAGCCAAGAGCAAGCGAACACCGGGGAGCTGTTTTTT CASSQEQANTGELFF
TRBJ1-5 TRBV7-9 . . TGTGCCAGCAGCCTGGGACATTATAGCAATCAGCCCCAGCATTTT CASSLGHYSNQPQHF
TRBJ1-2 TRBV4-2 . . TGTGCCAGCAGCCAAGATGGGGGGGTCCTCTATGGCTACACCTTC CASSQDGGVLYGYTF
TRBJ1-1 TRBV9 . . TGTGCCAGCAGCCCCTCGGCCCTGGGCACTGAAGCTTTCTTT CASSPSALGTEAFF
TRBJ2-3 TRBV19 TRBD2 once TGTGCCAGTAGTATAGTAGCGGGGGGGACAGATACGCAGTATTTT CASSIVAGGTDTQYF
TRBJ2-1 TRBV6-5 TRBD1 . TGTGCCAGCAGTTACTTGGGACAGGGGGACTACAATGAGCAGTTCTTC CASSYLGQGDYNEQFF
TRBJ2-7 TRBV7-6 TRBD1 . TGTGCCAGCAGCTATGGACAGGGTAGCTACGAGCAGTACTTC CASSYGQGSYEQYF
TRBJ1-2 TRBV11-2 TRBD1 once TGTGCCAGCAGCTCGGGGACAGGGGGCCCCAACTATGGCTACACCTTC CASSSGTGGPNYGYTF
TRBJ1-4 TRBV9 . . TGTGCCAGCAGCGTAGGACTCAATGAAGAAAAACTGTTTTTT CASSVGLNEEKLFF
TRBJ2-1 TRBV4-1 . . TGCGCCAGCAGCCAATCCAAGTACAATGAGCAGTTCTTC CASSQSKYNEQFF
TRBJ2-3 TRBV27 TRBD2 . TGTGCCAGCACAAGACTAGCGGGGGTATCAGATACGCAGTATTTT CASTRLAGVSDTQYF
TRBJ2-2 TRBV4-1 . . TGCGCCAGCAGCGGACCCGGGGCGACGAACACCGGGGAGCTGTTTTTT CASSGPGATNTGELFF